This T cell receptor (beta chain) was observed in a study of blood T cells in healthy people across ages. Study as a whole: Every two T cells gave about one barcoded beta molecule via template switching.

With V trimmed by 1 base and J by 5 bases, 5 bases remained unmatched. The CDR3 has 14 residues. CDR1 DFQATT and CDR2 SNEGSKA come from the germline V gene (reference sequence). This clonotype was detected a few times. Through a sample-barcoded 5' primer and a J-beta primer mix, a second PCR was run for roughly 7 to 11 cycles. A tag from a template-switch adaptor with 12 random nucleotides marked each cDNA molecule. TCRdb re-called the 5' RACE reads through MiXCR, storing one row per CDR3 protein. This table holds over 600,000 distinct CDR3 sequences, roughly three fifths found once. This clonotype was obtained from a man aged 40-50 years in good health. The sample was blood. The J gene is TRBJ2-5, the V gene TRBV20-1, with 9 bases lining up with TRBD2. The CDR3 DNA follows: TGCAGTGCTAGAGCGGCGGGGGGGCTGGAGACCCAGTACTTC. This sequence encodes CSARAAGGLETQYF.